These 5 T cell receptor beta chains were all obtained from the same sample, sequenced in a study of OX40 agonist ivuxolimab in advanced cancers. TCRdb's copy holds only in-frame clones and misses some; the assay was immunoSEQ multiplex PCR. The sample consists of around 27,000 clones, about 70% of them appearing once. The specimen was CD4+ or CD8+ T cells sorted from blood, collected in a trial of the OX40 agonist ivuxolimab. These receptors were obtained from an adult with an advanced solid tumor such as melanoma, head and neck, liver or kidney cancer.

This chain uses TRBV6-5 with TRBJ1-3, with 7 bases identical to TRBD1. This CDR3 comprises 15 residues. Germline trimming cut 0 bases from V and 1 base from J; bases unmatched to any gene: 0. Germline CDR1 is MNHEY and CDR2 is SVGAGI. This chain's CDR3 is CASSYSTGSGNTIYF. In DNA, the CDR3 is TGTGCCAGCAGTTACTCGACAGGGTCTGGAAACACCATATATTTT.

V is TRBV4-1 and J is TRBJ2-1, with 11 nucleotides matching TRBD2. The CDR3 has 15 amino acids. The J segment lost 6 bases and the V segment lost 2 bases, leaving 3 bases of the junction unmatched. The germline CDR1 and CDR2 sequences are MGHRA and YSYEKL. The CDR3 loop is CASSQIAGGLNEQFF. The CDR3 DNA is TGCGCCAGCAGCCAAATAGCGGGGGGGCTCAATGAGCAGTTCTTC.

This sequence joins TRBV19 and TRBJ1-2; 7 bases line up with TRBD1. Trimming cost V 1 base and J 3 bases; bases outside gene matches: 5. CDR1 LNHDA and CDR2 SQIVND come from the germline V gene (reference sequence). CDR3 size: 15 residues. The CDR3 region has the DNA TGTGCCAGTAGTATAGGACAGGGACTTTACTATGGCTACACCTTC. It yields the protein CASSIGQGLYYGYTF.

The rearrangement uses TRBV4-2 and TRBJ2-3, with D hard to call. V gave up 2 bases and J gave up 1 base, with 10 bases separating them. This CDR3 contains 15 residues. Per the germline V gene, CDR1 is LGHNA and CDR2 is YNFKEQ. The CDR3 DNA reads TGTGCCAGCAGCCAATTGAGTGGGGGCACAGATACGCAGTATTTT. It encodes CASSQLSGGTDTQYF.

This chain joins TRBV4-2 and TRBJ1-5, with 8 bases identical to TRBD1. The CDR3 consists of 17 residues. Looked up from germline, CDR1 is LGHNA and CDR2 is YNFKEQ. The V gene end was trimmed by 5 bases and the J gene end by 4 bases; junction bases not matched to a gene: 13. The CDR3 DNA reads as TGTGCCAGCAGCGAACGACAGGGGATAACCCCAAATCAGCCCCAGCATTTT. Translated, it gives CASSERQGITPNQPQHF.